The rows below give T cell receptor beta chains drawn from one sample of a study of cytomegalovirus exposure and HLA in healthy donors. TCRdb keeps only in-frame clones here, not all; method: immunoSEQ multiplex PCR. The table shows about 88,000 clones, with approximately 88% occurring only once. What was sequenced was PBMCs. The receptors were gathered from a woman younger than 35 in good health and CMV-seropositive. The CDR3 runs from the conserved cysteine through the conserved F or W. The D gene is left open where the match is weak. Part of the rows lack a size; the others show once, few, many or a class for expanded clones.

>TRBV27|NA|TRBJ1-1|NA
CASSEGDRNTEAFF
TGTGCCAGCAGCGAGGGGGATAGGAACACTGAAGCTTTCTTT
>TRBV28|NA|TRBJ1-1|NA
CASSGDTEAFF
TGTGCCAGCAGCGGGGACACTGAAGCTTTCTTT
>TRBV7-2|few|TRBJ2-2|NA
CASSLSLAIGELFF
TGTGCCAGCAGCTTATCCCTAGCAATCGGGGAGCTGTTTTTT
>TRBV27|few|TRBJ1-1|TRBD1
CASSLWTGGTEAFF
TGTGCCAGCAGTTTATGGACAGGGGGAACTGAAGCTTTCTTT
>TRBV5-1|NA|TRBJ2-3|TRBD2
CASSVSGTSGTDTQYF
TGCGCCAGCAGCGTCTCCGGGACTAGCGGCACAGATACGCAGTATTTT
>TRBV27|NA|TRBJ2-7|NA
CASSFGGYEQYF
TGTGCCAGCAGTTTTGGGGGGTACGAGCAGTACTTC
>TRBV9|once|TRBJ1-4|NA
CASSPQTGTREKLFF
TGTGCCAGCAGCCCCCAGACAGGAACCCGTGAAAAACTGTTTTTT
>TRBV6-5|NA|TRBJ2-7|NA
CASSNQGFEQYF
TGTGCCAGCAGCAACCAGGGGTTCGAGCAGTACTTC
>TRBV18|NA|TRBJ2-1|TRBD2
CASSRSSGGGNNEQFF
TGTGCCAGCTCCCGCTCAAGCGGGGGGGGTAACAATGAGCAGTTCTTC
>TRBV6-1|NA|TRBJ1-2|NA
CASSEGGGSYGYTF
TGTGCCAGCAGTGAGGGGGGGGGAAGCTATGGCTACACCTTC
>TRBV7-2|NA|TRBJ2-5|NA
CASSALVFGETQYF
TGTGCCAGCAGTGCCCTAGTGTTTGGTGAGACCCAGTACTTC
>TRBV27|NA|TRBJ2-7|TRBD1
CASKRPGQGVYEQYF
TGTGCCAGCAAGAGACCGGGACAGGGGGTTTACGAGCAGTACTTC
>TRBV2|once|TRBJ1-3|NA
CASELDSGNTIYF
TGTGCCAGCGAGCTTGACTCTGGAAACACCATATATTTT
>TRBV4-2|few|TRBJ1-5|TRBD1
CASGGQEKNQPQHF
TGTGCCAGCGGGGGACAGGAGAAGAATCAGCCCCAGCATTTT
>TRBV6-1|many|TRBJ1-1|NA
CASTGGAVLEAFF
TGTGCCAGCACTGGGGGGGCTGTTCTTGAAGCTTTCTTT
>TRBV7-2|once|TRBJ2-5|TRBD2
CASSLGVAGKETQYF
TGTGCCAGCAGCTTAGGGGTAGCGGGGAAAGAGACCCAGTACTTC
>TRBV27|NA|TRBJ2-7|NA
CASSPYGRGAYEQYF
TGTGCCAGCAGTCCCTATGGCAGGGGGGCTTACGAGCAGTACTTC
>TRBV7-3|once|TRBJ2-1|NA
CASSLARSSYNEQFF
TGTGCCAGCAGCCTAGCTCGGAGCTCCTACAATGAGCAGTTCTTC
>TRBV5-1|NA|TRBJ1-1|TRBD1
CASSLGDRVNTEAFF
TGCGCCAGCAGCTTGGGGGACAGGGTGAACACTGAAGCTTTCTTT
>TRBV4-3|NA|TRBJ2-7|NA
CASSLSRRSYEQYF
TGCGCCAGCAGCCTGAGCAGGCGCTCCTACGAGCAGTACTTC
>TRBV10-1|NA|TRBJ1-1|TRBD1
CASRGQLNTEAFF
TGCGCCAGCAGGGGACAGCTGAACACTGAAGCTTTCTTT
>TRBV7-2|NA|TRBJ2-7|NA
CASSSSSYEQYF
TGTGCCAGCAGCTCGAGCTCCTACGAGCAGTACTTC
>TRBV9|NA|TRBJ1-2|TRBD1
CASSVGQNYGYTF
TGTGCCAGCAGCGTGGGACAGAACTATGGCTACACCTTC
>TRBV7-9|NA|TRBJ2-5|TRBD2
CASSLVRGGGAVPEETQYF
TGTGCCAGCAGCTTAGTGAGGGGCGGGGGGGCCGTCCCCGAAGAGACCCAGTACTTC
>TRBV4-3|NA|TRBJ2-7|TRBD1
CASSQGQGDYEQYF
TGCGCCAGCAGCCAGGGACAGGGGGACTACGAGCAGTACTTC
>TRBV7-2|NA|TRBJ1-2|NA
CASSPTGPNYGYTF
TGTGCCAGCAGCCCCACAGGGCCTAACTATGGCTACACCTTC
>TRBV5-4|NA|TRBJ1-6|TRBD1
CASSLGDSGNSPLHF
TGTGCCAGCAGCTTGGGGGACAGTGGGAATTCACCCCTCCACTTT
>TRBV27|few|TRBJ2-7|NA
CASSSGLAKQYF
TGTGCCAGCAGTTCCGGGTTGGCCAAGCAGTACTTC
>TRBV7-3|NA|TRBJ1-5|TRBD1
CASSPRPQQGTNQPQHF
TGTGCCAGCAGCCCCAGGCCCCAACAGGGGACCAATCAGCCCCAGCATTTT
>TRBV6-4|NA|TRBJ2-7|NA
CASSAYAGAYEQYF
TGTGCCAGCAGTGCTTATGCCGGGGCCTACGAGCAGTACTTC
>TRBV4-2|NA|TRBJ2-1|NA
CASSPPSSDEQFF
TGTGCCAGCAGCCCCCCGTCTAGTGATGAGCAGTTCTTC
>TRBV7-9|NA|TRBJ2-7|TRBD2
CASSSALGSGGYEQYF
TGTGCCAGCAGCTCTGCGCTGGGCAGCGGGGGCTACGAGCAGTACTTC
>TRBV5-1|NA|TRBJ1-1|TRBD1
CASSLATGGTEAFF
TGCGCCAGCAGCTTGGCCACAGGGGGCACTGAAGCTTTCTTT
>TRBV7-7|NA|TRBJ2-1|NA
CASSLAGANNEQFF
TGTGCCAGCAGCTTAGCGGGGGCTAACAATGAGCAGTTCTTC
>TRBV4-2|NA|TRBJ2-2|TRBD2
CASSQAPPGLAGVTGELFF
TGTGCCAGCAGCCAGGCACCTCCGGGACTAGCGGGGGTAACCGGGGAGCTGTTTTTT
>TRBV18|NA|TRBJ2-3|TRBD2
CASSPPTSGEPTDTQYF
TGTGCCAGCTCACCACCGACTAGCGGGGAACCCACAGATACGCAGTATTTT
>TRBV10-2|NA|TRBJ2-7|TRBD1
CASSRGSEQYF
TGCGCCAGCAGCAGGGGGTCCGAGCAGTACTTC
>TRBV7-3|NA|TRBJ2-7|TRBD2
CASSSTGTRFTEQYF
TGTGCCAGCAGCTCAACCGGGACTAGGTTCACCGAGCAGTACTTC
>TRBV5-1|NA|TRBJ2-3|TRBD2
CATTSGNPTDTQYF
TGCGCCACAACTAGCGGGAATCCCACAGATACGCAGTATTTT
>TRBV18|NA|TRBJ2-2|TRBD2
CASSPSPLAGTNTGELFF
TGTGCCAGCTCACCAAGTCCCCTAGCGGGAACAAACACCGGGGAGCTGTTTTTT
>TRBV5-6|NA|TRBJ1-5|NA
CASSRTANQPQHF
TGTGCCAGCAGTCGGACAGCTAATCAGCCCCAGCATTTT